This T cell receptor beta chain was identified in a study of T cell responses to AZD1222 COVID-19 vaccine. Study in general: Recipients boosted at about 4 weeks or about 12 weeks are pooled. Study-level points and caveats: CD4 TCRs linked to vaccination spanned spike, dominating at 160-218 and 743-854.

Of note for this clone: The target antigen is unknown.

Assay used: immunoSEQ multiplex PCR; TCRdb lists only in-frame clones, some missing. The sample records some 120,000 clones, roughly 87% being singletons. Per the germline V gene, CDR1 is SGHKS and CDR2 is YYEKEE (reference sequence). Trimming cost V 1 base and J 2 bases, with 4 bases left between them. The length of the CDR3 is 13 residues. The sample here was peripheral blood, taken on day 0 of AZD1222 vaccination. J is TRBJ2-1 and V is TRBV5-5; no clear D gene. The TCR sequence derives from an adult in good health. The CDR3, as DNA: TGTGCCAGCAGCTTGCTAGCCTACAATGAGCAGTTCTTC. Translation: CASSLLAYNEQFF.